This note documents a single T cell receptor beta chain sequence. Its target is unknown. This entry belongs to a study of T cells in Graves' hyperthyroidism and ophthalmopathy. The study's findings and limits: Ophthalmopathy was told apart from stable hyperthyroidism by a 13 V-J model.

Researchers took RNA transcripts and amplified the TCR beta CDR3 regions from them. During a first-round RT-PCR of the TCR CDR3, the HTBI primer set was used. TCRdb passed the multiplex PCR reads through MiXCR, listing each CDR3 protein once. The sample has approximately 530,000 distinct CDR3 sequences; roughly 21% are singletons. The TCR originated in a middle-aged man with Graves' ophthalmopathy. Sequenced sample: blood.

CDR3 in amino acids: CASSLTGGDPYGYTF. Here the CDR3 DNA reads TGCGCCAGCAGCTTGACAGGGGGCGACCCCTATGGCTACACCTTC. The V call is TRBV5-1, the J call TRBJ1-2, with 9 bases aligning to TRBD1. In germline, CDR1 is SGHRS, CDR2 YFSETQ. The V gene end was trimmed by 1 base and the J gene end by 4 bases; junction bases not matched to a gene: 5. The CDR3 is made up of 15 amino acids.